The 27 T cell receptor beta chains listed next were all sequenced from one sample in a study of spatial heterogeneity in lung cancer. Time point in this sample: blood at routine non-recurrence follow-up after resection. TCRdb reanalysed the 5' RACE reads using MiXCR and keeps one entry per CDR3 protein. The sample contains under 150,000 distinct CDR3 sequences, roughly a tenth of which appear only once. This specimen consisted of PBMCs, obtained at follow-up. These receptors came from a female donor with early-stage non-small cell lung cancer.

The chain uses TRBV9 and TRBJ2-2; maybe TRBD1 (6 bases). Germline CDR1 SGDLS, CDR2 YYNGEE. The CDR3 consists of 19 residues. V was shortened by 4 bases and J by 4 bases, with 26 bases between the two germline ends. CDR3 DNA: TGTGCCAGCAGCCCACCCTGGGGGCCCCACCAAGGGGGCACCGGGGAGCTGTTTTTT. Its protein product is CASSPPWGPHQGGTGELFF.

This clonotype was recorded a few times. The rearrangement uses TRBV7-2 and TRBJ1-1, with TRBD1 as a possible D gene (5 bases). The CDR3 totals 13 residues. CDR1 is SGHTA and CDR2 is FQGNSA in the germline V gene. The chain's CDR3 is CASQGAWDTEAFF. CDR3 sequence (DNA): TGTGCGTCTCAAGGGGCGTGGGACACTGAAGCTTTCTTT.

This clonotype was picked up many times. CDR3 protein: CASSSTGTSGSYNEQFF. The DNA for the CDR3 is TGTGCCAGCAGTTCCACGGGGACTAGCGGCTCCTACAATGAGCAGTTCTTC. The rearrangement uses TRBV28 and TRBJ2-1, with 11 bases aligning to TRBD2. Germline lookup yields CDR1 MDHEN and CDR2 SYDVKM. V shed 4 bases and J 0 bases; nucleotides not matched to a gene: 5. This CDR3 comprises 17 residues.

This clonotype was recorded a few times. The chain is built from TRBV7-2 and TRBJ2-3; D unclear. The V gene's germline CDR1 is SGHTA and CDR2 FQGNSA. Trimming took 2 bases from V and 4 from J, leaving 10 bases between them. The CDR3 is 14 amino acids. CDR3 nucleotide sequence: TGTGCCAGCAGCTTATTTTCAGGATCAGATACGCAGTATTTT. It yields the protein CASSLFSGSDTQYF.

This clonotype was detected ten times or more. J is TRBJ2-3 and V is TRBV4-2; D unclear. CDR3 length: 13 amino acids. Trimming removed 0 bases from V and 4 bases from J, with 5 bases in between. Germline values: CDR1 LGHNA, CDR2 YNFKEQ. The CDR3 DNA follows: TGTGCCAGCAGCCAAGACACCCCAGATACGCAGTATTTT. This codes for CASSQDTPDTQYF.

The V gene is TRBV24-1, the J gene TRBJ2-3; possibly TRBD1 for D (5 bases). Germline CDR1 and CDR2: KGHDR and SFDVKD. The CDR3 totals 14 residues. V gave up 4 bases and J gave up 1 base, with 8 bases separating them. CDR3 amino acids: CATSEPTGTDTQYF. The CDR3 DNA is TGTGCCACCAGTGAACCGACAGGCACAGATACGCAGTATTTT.

This clonotype showed up just a few times. The V and J genes are TRBV4-2 and TRBJ2-1, with 9 positions matching TRBD2. V shed 1 base and J 6 bases; nucleotides not matched to a gene: 10. The germline V gene encodes CDR1 LGHNA and CDR2 YNFKEQ. This CDR3 contains 17 residues. The CDR3: CASSQAAVASGTNEQFF. CDR3 sequence (DNA): TGTGCCAGCAGCCAAGCCGCGGTGGCTAGCGGGACCAATGAGCAGTTCTTC.

A note on this clonotype: Germline is not matched at one junction end, which may reflect a read error. The rearrangement uses TRBV24-1 and TRBJ2-1, with D possibly being TRBD2 (6 bases). Germline CDR1 KGHDR, CDR2 SFDVKD. The CDR3 contains 12 residues. CDR3: CATSDLSLATYF. CDR3 nucleotide sequence: TGTGCCACCAGTGATTTGTCCCTAGCGACTTACTTC.

The chain couples TRBV7-2 to TRBJ2-5; a weak D match, TRBD2 (5 bases). Germline lookup yields CDR1 SGHTA and CDR2 FQGNSA. The CDR3 has 15 amino acids. V dropped 5 bases and J dropped 4 bases, with 17 bases sitting between them. The CDR3 sequence is CASSPRILAGETQYF. CDR3 bases: TGTGCCAGCAGCCCTAGGATCCTAGCTGGAGAGACCCAGTACTTC.

The V gene is TRBV28, the J gene TRBJ2-3; the D gene is possibly TRBD1 (5 bases). The germline gives CDR1 MDHEN, CDR2 SYDVKM. Between the trimmed V and J ends, which lost 4 bases and 1 base, there was a span of 9 bases. This CDR3 comprises 14 residues. CDR3 sequence reads: CASSSQGGTDTQYF. The CDR3 DNA follows: TGTGCCAGCAGTTCCCAGGGCGGCACAGATACGCAGTATTTT.

Ten or more counts support this clonotype. The V gene is TRBV5-1, the J gene TRBJ2-3, with D possibly being TRBD2 (5 bases). The CDR3 has 12 amino acids. Germline V lookup: CDR1 SGHRS, CDR2 YFSETQ. The ends were cut back, 1 base at V and 6 bases at J, with 6 bases in the middle. CDR3 amino acids: CASSLTGDTQYF. The CDR3 coding sequence is TGCGCCAGCAGCTTGACGGGGGATACGCAGTATTTT.

The V gene is TRBV3-1, the J gene TRBJ1-1, with D possibly TRBD1 on 6 matching bases. The CDR3 loop spans 15 amino acids. V shed 7 bases and J shed 1 base, with 16 bases lying between them. Germline loops: CDR1 LGHDT, CDR2 YNNKEL (reference sequence). The CDR3 spells CASNHRGARNTEAFF. DNA for the CDR3: TGTGCCAGCAACCATCGGGGGGCCAGGAACACTGAAGCTTTCTTT. Combining the CDR3 with reference TRBV3-1 and TRBJ1-1 gives the whole variable domain DTAVSQTPKYLVTQMGNDKSIKCEQNLGHDTMYWYKQDSKKFLKIMFSYNNKELIINETVPNRFSPKSPDKAHLNLHINSLELGDSAVYFCASNHRGARNTEAFFGQGTRLTVV.

The chain combines TRBV10-1 with TRBJ1-4, with 7 bases fitting TRBD1. V was pared by 3 bases and J by 5 bases, with 3 bases of the junction left unmatched. This CDR3 has 14 residues. Per the germline V gene, CDR1 is WNHNN and CDR2 is SYGVQD (reference sequence). CDR3 sequence (DNA): TGCGCCAGCAGTGAAGGACAGGTGAATGAAAAACTGTTTTTT. It encodes CASSEGQVNEKLFF.

This rearrangement joins TRBV2 to TRBJ1-1; D perhaps matches TRBD1 (5 bases). The germline CDR1 and CDR2 sequences are SNHLY and FYNNEI. The CDR3 loop spans 14 amino acids. Trimming left V 6 bases short and J 6 bases short, with 17 bases between. In nucleotides, the CDR3 is TGTGCCAGCAGGCCCCAGGGAGACACGGCTGAAGCTTTCTTT. Its translation is CASRPQGDTAEAFF.

This clonotype appeared many times. The gene calls are TRBV19 and TRBJ1-5; D call uncertain. V was shortened by 3 bases and J by 0 bases, with 12 bases between the two germline ends. The CDR3 sequence is 16 residues long. Germline-derived CDR1 and CDR2 are LNHDA and SQIVND (reference sequence). CDR3 loop: CASSIPGRPSNQPQHF. Written as DNA, the CDR3 is TGTGCCAGTAGTATCCCCGGACGTCCTAGCAATCAGCCCCAGCATTTT.

This clonotype was picked up a small number of times. The gene calls are TRBV6-5 and TRBJ2-1; D may be TRBD1 (5 bases). V was pared by 6 bases and J by 2 bases, with 8 bases between. Germline V gene data show CDR1 as MNHEY and CDR2 as SVGAGI. The CDR3 is 13 residues long. The CDR3 spells CASSRDPYNEQFF. The CDR3 region has the DNA TGTGCCAGCAGCAGGGATCCCTACAATGAGCAGTTCTTC.

This clonotype turned up a few times. The chain has TRBV12-3 or TRBV12-4 and TRBJ1-3, with a tentative D call TRBD1 (5 bases). The CDR3 totals 17 residues. V was trimmed by 5 bases and J by 0 bases, leaving 17 bases between them. The CDR3, as DNA: TGTGCCAGCAGTCCCCGGGGGGTTCCTCTCTCTGGAAACACCATATATTTT. The encoded protein is CASSPRGVPLSGNTIYF.

The chain employs TRBV6-1 and TRBJ2-3; D uncertain. With 4 bases removed from V and 4 bases from J, the gap between germline ends came to 12 bases. The V gene's germline CDR1 is MNHNS and CDR2 SASEGT. This CDR3 is 14 amino acids long. In DNA form, the CDR3 reads TGTGCCAGCAGTGGTGAGCACTCGGCAGATACGCAGTATTTT. Translating gives CASSGEHSADTQYF.

V gene TRBV3-1 combines with J gene TRBJ2-1, with 12 nucleotides matching TRBD2. Germline CDR1 LGHDT, CDR2 YNNKEL (reference sequence). J gave up 6 bases and V 4 bases, and 7 bases lay outside the gene matches. The CDR3 has 16 amino acids. The chain's CDR3 is CASSPPGLAGFNEQFF. The CDR3 DNA reads TGTGCCAGCAGCCCCCCGGGACTAGCGGGCTTCAATGAGCAGTTCTTC.

This clonotype was seen ten or more times. This rearrangement joins TRBV6-6 to TRBJ2-5; no definite D call. V lost 2 bases and J lost 5, with 3 bases in between. CDR3 length: 11 amino acids. Germline V gene data show CDR1 as MNHNY and CDR2 as SVGAGI (reference sequence). The CDR3 DNA reads TGTGCCAGCAGTTACGGTGAGACCCAGTACTTC. Translating gives CASSYGETQYF.

This clonotype was seen a handful of times. The chain is built from TRBV7-2 and TRBJ2-3, with D tentatively TRBD1 (7 bases). With 2 bases removed from V and 2 bases from J, the gap between germline ends came to 17 bases. CDR1 SGHTA and CDR2 FQGNSA come from the germline V gene. The CDR3 consists of 17 residues. The CDR3 region has the DNA TGTGCCAGCAGCTTAAGGGGGCTAGCGTCCTACACAGATACGCAGTATTTT. Protein: CASSLRGLASYTDTQYF.

This clonotype has only a few counts. The chain recombines TRBV4-2 with TRBJ2-3; TRBD2 matches at 7 bases. The CDR3 runs 16 residues. Germline values: CDR1 LGHNA, CDR2 YNFKEQ. The V and J ends lost 0 bases and 4 bases, in that order; junction bases with no gene match: 7. CDR3 nucleotides: TGTGCCAGCAGCCAAGATAGGACTAGAGAGGCAGATACGCAGTATTTT. Translated, it gives CASSQDRTREADTQYF.

The chain couples TRBV12-3 or TRBV12-4 to TRBJ2-2; TRBD2 aligns across 13 bases. This CDR3 contains 20 residues. Trimming took 8 bases from V and 0 from J; bases not matched to a gene: 15. This chain's CDR3 is CASQGLTGTSGIPNTGELFF. The CDR3 DNA sequence: TGTGCCAGCCAGGGACTGACCGGGACTAGCGGGATCCCGAACACCGGGGAGCTGTTTTTT.

This clonotype was seen more than once but under ten times. V usage is TRBV27 and J usage is TRBJ2-3; D is possibly TRBD1 or TRBD2 (6 bases each). V dropped 6 bases and J dropped 0 bases, with 16 bases sitting between them. CDR1 is MNHEY and CDR2 is SMNVEV in the germline V gene (reference sequence). CDR3 length equals 16 residues. The chain's CDR3 is CASSSLGGRSTDTQYF. The CDR3 DNA is TGTGCCAGCAGCTCCCTCGGGGGCCGTAGCACAGATACGCAGTATTTT.

The V gene is TRBV19, the J gene TRBJ1-5, with D possibly TRBD1 on 5 matching bases. Germline assignment: CDR1 LNHDA and CDR2 SQIVND (reference sequence). V gave up 7 bases and J gave up 0 bases, with 13 bases separating them. The CDR3 spans 15 residues. CDR3: CASTPAQDSNQPQHF. In nucleotides, the CDR3 is TGTGCCAGTACTCCCGCACAGGATAGCAATCAGCCCCAGCATTTT.

This clonotype was recorded a few times. The V gene is TRBV7-3, the J gene TRBJ2-1; 15 bases are a match to TRBD2. The germline V gene encodes CDR1 SGHTA and CDR2 FQGTGA. The CDR3 runs to 18 residues. Trimming cost V 2 bases and J 7 bases; bases outside gene matches: 9. CDR3 residues: CASSLRLAGLAGGNEQFF. CDR3 DNA: TGTGCCAGCAGCTTACGTCTGGCGGGACTAGCGGGAGGTAATGAGCAGTTCTTC.

The J gene is TRBJ2-1, the V gene TRBV29-1, with 10 bases that match TRBD2. Germline V lookup: CDR1 SQVTM, CDR2 ANQGSEA. The V and J ends lost 7 bases and 10 bases, in that order; junction bases with no gene match: 4. The CDR3 is 11 amino acids. CDR3 sequence reads: CSAGLAREQFF. Here the CDR3 DNA reads TGCAGCGCGGGACTAGCGAGGGAGCAGTTCTTC.